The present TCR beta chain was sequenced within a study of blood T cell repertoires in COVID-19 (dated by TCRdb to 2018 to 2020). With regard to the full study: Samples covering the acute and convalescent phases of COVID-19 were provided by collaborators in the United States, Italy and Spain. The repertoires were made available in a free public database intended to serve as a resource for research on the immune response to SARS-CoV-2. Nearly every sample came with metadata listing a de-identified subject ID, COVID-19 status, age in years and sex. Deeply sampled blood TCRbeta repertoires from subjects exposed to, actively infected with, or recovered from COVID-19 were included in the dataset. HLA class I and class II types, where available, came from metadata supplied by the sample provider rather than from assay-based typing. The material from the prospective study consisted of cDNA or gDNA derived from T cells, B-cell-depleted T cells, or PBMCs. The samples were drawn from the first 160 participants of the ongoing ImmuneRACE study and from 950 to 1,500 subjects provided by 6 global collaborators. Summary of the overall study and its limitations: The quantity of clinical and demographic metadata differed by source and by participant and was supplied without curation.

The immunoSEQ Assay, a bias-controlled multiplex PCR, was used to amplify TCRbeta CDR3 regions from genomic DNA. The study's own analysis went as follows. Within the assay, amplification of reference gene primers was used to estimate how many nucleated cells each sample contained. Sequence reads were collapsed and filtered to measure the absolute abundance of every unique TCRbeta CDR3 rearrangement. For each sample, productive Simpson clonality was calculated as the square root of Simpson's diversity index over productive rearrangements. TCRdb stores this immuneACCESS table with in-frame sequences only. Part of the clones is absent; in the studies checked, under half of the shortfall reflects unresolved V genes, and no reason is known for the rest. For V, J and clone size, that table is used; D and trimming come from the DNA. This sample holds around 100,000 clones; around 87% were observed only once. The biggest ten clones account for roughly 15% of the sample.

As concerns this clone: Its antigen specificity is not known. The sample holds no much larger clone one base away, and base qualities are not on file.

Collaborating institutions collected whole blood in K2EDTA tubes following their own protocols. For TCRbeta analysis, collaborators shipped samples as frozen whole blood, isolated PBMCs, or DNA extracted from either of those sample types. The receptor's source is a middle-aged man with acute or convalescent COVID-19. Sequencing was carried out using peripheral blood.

At the DNA level, the sequence is TGTGCCAGCAGTTCTTGGACTAGCCATGAGCAGTTCTTC. This encodes CASSSWTSHEQFF. The chain couples TRBV6-5 to TRBJ2-1; 8 middle bases align to TRBD2. Reading the germline V gene gives CDR1 MNHEY and CDR2 SVGAGI. The CDR3, cysteine through phenylalanine, is 13 amino acids long. CDR3 DNA is the only sequence kept; it has 39 bases, read in frame from the first base. Germline trimming amounts to 4 bases on V and 8 bases on J, with 4 as the count of junction bases outside the gene matches.